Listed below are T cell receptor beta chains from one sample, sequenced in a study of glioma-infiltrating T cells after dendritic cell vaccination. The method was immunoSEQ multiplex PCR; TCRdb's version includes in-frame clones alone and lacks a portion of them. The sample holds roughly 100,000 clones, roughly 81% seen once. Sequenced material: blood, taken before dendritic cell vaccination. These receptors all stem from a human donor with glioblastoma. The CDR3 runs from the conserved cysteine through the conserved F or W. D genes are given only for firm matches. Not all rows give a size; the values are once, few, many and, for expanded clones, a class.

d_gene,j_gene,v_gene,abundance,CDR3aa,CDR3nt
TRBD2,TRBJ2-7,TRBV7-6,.,CASSLSGGSSYEQYF,TGTGCCAGCAGCTTATCGGGGGGGAGCTCCTACGAGCAGTACTTC
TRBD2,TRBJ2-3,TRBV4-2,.,CASSQDALAGYTDTQYF,TGTGCCAGCAGCCAAGATGCCCTAGCGGGGTACACAGATACGCAGTATTTT
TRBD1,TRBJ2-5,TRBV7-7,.,CASSRRTGGAGETQYF,TGTGCTAGCAGCAGGCGGACAGGGGGAGCAGGAGAGACCCAGTACTTC
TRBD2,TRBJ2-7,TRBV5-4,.,CASSPPGGSSYEQYF,TGTGCCAGCAGTCCGCCGGGCGGGAGCTCCTACGAGCAGTACTTC
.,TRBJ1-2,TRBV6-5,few,CASGRIYGYTF,TGTGCCAGCGGGCGCATCTATGGCTACACCTTC
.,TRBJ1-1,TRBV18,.,CASSPPTGLNTEAFF,TGTGCCAGCTCACCACCCACAGGGTTGAACACTGAAGCTTTCTTT
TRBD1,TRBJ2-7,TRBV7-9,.,CASSVTGTGVRRYEQYF,TGTGCCAGCAGCGTAACCGGGACAGGGGTTCGTAGGTACGAGCAGTACTTC
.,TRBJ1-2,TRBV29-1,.,CSLQGRDGYTF,TGCAGCCTACAAGGGAGGGATGGCTACACCTTC
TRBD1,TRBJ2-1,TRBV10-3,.,CAIRPPGQGYNEQFF,TGTGCCATCAGGCCCCCGGGACAGGGGTACAATGAGCAGTTCTTC
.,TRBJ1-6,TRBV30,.,CAWSVPSRPGNSPLHF,TGTGCCTGGAGTGTACCGTCTCGGCCCGGGAATTCACCCCTCCACTTT
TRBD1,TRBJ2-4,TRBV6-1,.,CASRSTGVIQYF,TGTGCCAGCAGATCGACAGGGGTCATTCAGTACTTC
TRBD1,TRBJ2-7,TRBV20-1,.,CSANRGREQYF,TGCAGTGCTAACAGGGGGCGCGAGCAGTACTTC
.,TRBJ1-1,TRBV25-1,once,CASSEGGRNTEAFF,TGTGCCAGCAGTGAAGGGGGCAGGAACACTGAAGCTTTCTTT
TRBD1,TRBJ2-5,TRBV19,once,CASSPRQGSETQYF,TGTGCCAGTAGTCCTCGACAGGGATCAGAGACCCAGTACTTC
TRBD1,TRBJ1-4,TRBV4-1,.,CASSQGGQGDEKLFF,TGCGCCAGCAGCCAAGGAGGACAGGGGGATGAAAAACTGTTTTTT
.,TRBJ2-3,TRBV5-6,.,CASSLVTGTWDTQYF,TGTGCCAGCAGCTTGGTGACAGGAACATGGGATACGCAGTATTTT
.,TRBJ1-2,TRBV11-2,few,CASSLGPDSYGYTF,TGTGCCAGCAGCTTAGGGCCCGATTCTTATGGCTACACCTTC
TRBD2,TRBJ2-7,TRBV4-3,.,CASSQDRGGYEQYF,TGCGCCAGCAGCCAAGACCGGGGGGGCTACGAGCAGTACTTC
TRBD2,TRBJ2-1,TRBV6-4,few,CASRAGTSGGLQFF,TGTGCCAGCAGAGCCGGGACTAGCGGGGGACTACAGTTCTTC
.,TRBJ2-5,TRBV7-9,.,CASSLEAEQAKYF,TGTGCCAGCAGCTTAGAGGCGGAACAGGCCAAGTACTTC
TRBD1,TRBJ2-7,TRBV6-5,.,CASRSTGVYEQYF,TGTGCCAGCAGGTCGACAGGGGTCTACGAGCAGTACTTC
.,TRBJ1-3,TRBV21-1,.,CASSKVSKKSGNTIYF,TGTGCCAGCAGCAAAGTTAGTAAGAAGAGTGGAAACACCATATATTTT
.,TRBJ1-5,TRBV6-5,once,CASSSTASNQPQHF,TGTGCCAGCAGTTCGACTGCTAGCAATCAGCCCCAGCATTTT
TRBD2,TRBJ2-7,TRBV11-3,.,CASSLAGESYEQYF,TGTGCCAGCAGCCTAGCGGGGGAATCCTACGAGCAGTACTTC
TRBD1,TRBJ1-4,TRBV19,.,CASSQGDGGEKLFF,TGTGCCAGTAGTCAGGGGGATGGGGGGGAAAAACTGTTTTTT
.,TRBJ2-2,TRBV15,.,CATSRYSRGELFF,TGTGCCACCAGCAGATACAGCAGGGGGGAGCTGTTTTTT